The source of this T cell receptor (beta chain) is a study of blood T cell repertoires in COVID-19. Across the whole study: The study drew acute and convalescent COVID-19 samples from the United States, Italy and Spain. From T cells, B-cell-depleted T cells, or PBMCs came the material, which was cDNA or gDNA.

Authors' methods: Reference gene primer amplification gave nucleated cell count estimates. Clones were sequenced by immunoSEQ multiplex PCR, and TCRdb holds only the in-frame ones, with some missing. Clone size and the V and J calls come from that table; the DNA yielded D and trimming. The top ten hold 3% to 3.5% of the sample, which has about 22,000 clones, more than 85% seen once. V lost 4 bases and J lost 12; bases outside the gene matches: 5. Germline loops: CDR1 WSHSY, CDR2 SAAADI. This CDR3 comprises 14 residues. The sequence was obtained from a woman in her seventies with active COVID-19. The chain is built from TRBV10-2 and TRBJ2-1, with 14 bases that match TRBD2. Sequenced input: peripheral blood. The chain's CDR3 is CASSGPGLAGAQFF. The CDR3 DNA follows: TGCGCCAGCAGTGGTCCGGGACTAGCGGGAGCGCAGTTCTTC.